These 19 T cell receptor beta chains share one sample of origin, sequenced in a study of shared clonotypes between healthy human individuals. Assay used: immunoSEQ multiplex PCR; TCRdb lists only in-frame clones, some missing. The repertoire holds around 2,000,000 clones, about 92% seen once, with more than 1.5% in the top ten. Naive CD8 cells, CD45RO-negative and positively selected for CCR7, excluded terminally differentiated effector memory CD45RA+ cells. Sequencing input: naive CD8+ T cells from PBMCs. These receptors were taken from a man aged 18 to 35 in good health. Some clones in this sample may be carry-over from other donors' samples.

The rearrangement links TRBV27 to TRBJ2-7, with 8 bases identical to TRBD2. CDR1 is MNHEY, CDR2 SMNVEV, per germline (reference sequence). The CDR3 is made up of 18 amino acids. Losses at the gene ends were 5 bases for V and 1 base for J; bases not matched to a gene: 16. The CDR3 nucleotides read TGTGCCAGCAGTCCGATGATCGCACTAGCGGCAGCGTCCTACGAGCAGTACTTC. Translating gives CASSPMIALAAASYEQYF.

The chain combines TRBV19 with TRBJ1-5; 8 positions agree with TRBD1. V lost 2 bases, J lost 6 bases, and 6 bases stayed unmatched. The CDR3 is made up of 15 amino acids. The germline gives CDR1 LNHDA, CDR2 SQIVND (reference sequence). The CDR3 region is CASSIRQGMVQPQHF. The CDR3 region has the DNA TGTGCCAGTAGTATACGACAGGGGATGGTTCAGCCCCAGCATTTT.

This chain uses TRBV19 with TRBJ1-5, with D possibly being TRBD1 (5 bases). V was cut by 5 bases and J by 7 bases, with 9 bases left in between. The CDR3 has 12 residues. Germline V CDR1 and CDR2: LNHDA, SQIVND (reference sequence). The CDR3 DNA reads as TGTGCCAGTAGTCTGGGACGACAGCCCCAGCATTTT. This translates into CASSLGRQPQHF.

Worth noting for this clone: The same CDR3 also results from other DNA sequences found in this sample. This chain links TRBV27 with TRBJ2-7; 14 nucleotides align to TRBD2. CDR1 and CDR2 from the germline V gene are MNHEY and SMNVEV (reference sequence). The J segment lost 4 bases and the V segment lost 5 bases, leaving 4 bases of the junction unmatched. This CDR3 has 15 amino acids. CDR3 protein: CASSPGTSGSYEQYF. The DNA of the CDR3 is TGTGCCAGCAGTCCGGGGACTAGCGGGAGTTACGAGCAGTACTTC.

V and J are TRBV6-5 and TRBJ1-1, with D possibly matching TRBD1 (5 bases). V dropped 4 bases and J dropped 3 bases, with 9 bases sitting between them. The CDR3 has 13 amino acids. Germline V gives CDR1 MNHEY, CDR2 SVGAGI. The CDR3 loop reads CASSLGVDTEAFF. For the CDR3, the DNA is TGTGCCAGCAGTTTAGGGGTGGACACTGAAGCTTTCTTT.

The chain employs TRBV27 and TRBJ2-3; D gene ambiguous. Per germline, CDR1 MNHEY and CDR2 SMNVEV (reference sequence). Trimming cost V 4 bases and J 6 bases, with 11 bases left between them. This CDR3 is built from 13 residues. CDR3 sequence reads: CASSWAFWDTQYF. Written as DNA, the CDR3 is TGTGCCAGCAGTTGGGCCTTTTGGGATACGCAGTATTTT.

V is TRBV7-6 and J is TRBJ2-3, with TRBD1 matching 10 bases. Looked up from germline, CDR1 is SGHVS and CDR2 is FNYEAQ. The CDR3 has 15 residues. Trimming removed 4 bases from V and 3 bases from J; junction bases left unmatched: 4. CDR3 bases: TGTGCCAGCAGCTCGACAGGGGGCTGGACAGATACGCAGTATTTT. Protein: CASSSTGGWTDTQYF.

This chain connects TRBV15 to TRBJ2-7, with TRBD2 as a possible D gene (5 bases). The CDR3 sequence is 16 residues long. Germline V gives CDR1 LNHNV, CDR2 YYDKDF (reference sequence). V dropped 2 bases and J dropped 3 bases, with 17 bases sitting between them. CDR3 loop: CATSRFDISGIYEQYF. The CDR3 DNA sequence: TGTGCCACCAGCAGATTCGACATCTCGGGGATCTACGAGCAGTACTTC.

This clone showed up just once. J is TRBJ2-7 and V is TRBV19, with D possibly TRBD2 on 6 matching bases. The CDR3 runs 14 residues. CDR1 is LNHDA and CDR2 is SQIVND in the germline V gene (reference sequence). The V gene lost 3 bases and the J gene lost 0 bases, with 9 bases spanning the gap. The CDR3 DNA reads TGTGCCAGTAGTATGCGGGGCAGCTCCTACGAGCAGTACTTC. Protein product: CASSMRGSSYEQYF.

This clone was observed a single time. The V gene is TRBV28, the J gene TRBJ2-5; D is perhaps TRBD2 (6 bases). Trimming removed 2 bases at V and 9 bases at J, with 19 bases between. Looked up from germline, CDR1 is MDHEN and CDR2 is SYDVKM. The CDR3 runs 15 residues. CDR3 amino acids: CASSLMGGGLSAQYF. CDR3 sequence (DNA): TGTGCCAGCAGTTTAATGGGGGGAGGTCTTAGCGCCCAGTACTTC. The full variable domain, rest sourced from reference TRBV28 and TRBJ2-5, is DVKVTQSSRYLVKRTGEKVFLECVQDMDHENMFWYRQDPGLGLRLIYFSYDVKMKEKGDIPEGYSVSREKKERFSLILESASTNQTSMYLCASSLMGGGLSAQYFGPGTRLLVL.

V and J are TRBV19 and TRBJ1-1; 11 bases are a match to TRBD1. Germline CDR1 is LNHDA and CDR2 is SQIVND (reference sequence). This CDR3 has 15 residues. V dropped 2 bases and J dropped 5; count of bases not matched to a gene: 4. The CDR3: CASSIRDRGWTEAFF. Written as DNA, the CDR3 is TGTGCCAGTAGTATAAGGGACAGGGGGTGGACTGAAGCTTTCTTT.

The chain recombines TRBV19 with TRBJ2-1; D not resolved. Germline-derived CDR1 and CDR2 are LNHDA and SQIVND (reference sequence). The CDR3 loop spans 11 amino acids. The V end was cut by 5 bases, the J end by 7 bases, with 6 bases between. DNA of the CDR3: TGTGCCAGTAGTTACGGTAATGAGCAGTTCTTC. Protein sequence: CASSYGNEQFF.

This rearrangement joins TRBV9 to TRBJ1-2; TRBD1 might be the D (5 bases). Germline V gene sequence: CDR1 SGDLS, CDR2 YYNGEE. The V and J ends lost 5 bases and 5 bases respectively, with 10 bases between them. The CDR3 extends over 12 amino acids. The CDR3 spells CASRGGDYGYTF. The CDR3 DNA follows: TGTGCCAGCAGGGGGGGAGATTATGGCTACACCTTC.

This clone was recorded once. This CDR3 is CASSVGGVQPQHF. CDR3 bases: TGTGCCAGCAGTGTGGGGGGGGTTCAGCCCCAGCATTTT. The rearrangement uses TRBV25-1 and TRBJ1-5, with D maybe TRBD1 (5 bases). The CDR3 sequence is 13 residues long. CDR1 and CDR2 from the germline V gene are MGHDK and SYGVNS. V was pared by 4 bases and J by 6 bases, with 10 bases between.

This rearrangement joins TRBV4-1 to TRBJ2-3; TRBD2 matches at 8 bases. The length of the CDR3 is 17 residues. Germline lookup yields CDR1 MGHRA and CDR2 YSYEKL. V was pared by 4 bases and J by 3 bases, with 12 bases of the junction left unmatched. CDR3 protein: CASSPSSGSLGTDTQYF. DNA for the CDR3: TGCGCCAGCAGCCCATCCAGCGGGAGTTTGGGAACAGATACGCAGTATTTT.

The gene calls are TRBV6-1 and TRBJ1-4, with D unclear. CDR1 is MNHNS, CDR2 SASEGT, per germline. The CDR3 is made up of 15 amino acids. The ends were cut back, 5 bases at V and 5 bases at J, with 15 bases in the middle. The CDR3 DNA is TGTGCCAGCAGTACCGACTCCAGTCTAAATGAAAAACTGTTTTTT. It encodes CASSTDSSLNEKLFF.

The chain is built from TRBV2 and TRBJ1-1; no definite D call. Germline CDR1 reads SNHLY; CDR2 reads FYNNEI. V lost 5 bases and J 2 bases, leaving 12 bases between the germline ends. This CDR3 has 14 residues. The CDR3 here is CASSNLRVNTEAFF. DNA of the CDR3: TGTGCCAGCAGTAATCTCCGAGTCAACACTGAAGCTTTCTTT. The whole variable domain, remainder taken from reference TRBV2 and TRBJ1-1, is EPEVTQTPSHQVTQMGQEVILRCVPISNHLYFYWYRQILGQKVEFLVSFYNNEISEKSEIFDDQFSVERPDGSNFTLKIRSTKLEDSAMYFCASSNLRVNTEAFFGQGTRLTVV.

Points on this clone: The sample has other DNA sequences that encode this CDR3 too. The rearrangement uses TRBV27 and TRBJ2-7; weak D call: TRBD2 (5 bases). The V gene's germline CDR1 is MNHEY and CDR2 SMNVEV (reference sequence). Between the trimmed V and J ends, which lost 5 bases and 2 bases, there was a span of 10 bases. There are 13 residues in the CDR3. The chain's CDR3 is CASSPGSTYEQYF. In nucleotides, the CDR3 is TGTGCCAGCAGTCCGGGATCGACCTACGAGCAGTACTTC.

The chain has TRBV4-3 and TRBJ2-1; a weak D match, TRBD2 (6 bases). V was pared by 1 base and J by 4 bases, with 14 bases between. CDR3 length: 16 amino acids. Germline V gives CDR1 LGHNA, CDR2 YSLEER. CDR3 residues: CASSQVWGDEYNEQFF. DNA for the CDR3: TGCGCCAGCAGCCAAGTATGGGGGGACGAATACAATGAGCAGTTCTTC.